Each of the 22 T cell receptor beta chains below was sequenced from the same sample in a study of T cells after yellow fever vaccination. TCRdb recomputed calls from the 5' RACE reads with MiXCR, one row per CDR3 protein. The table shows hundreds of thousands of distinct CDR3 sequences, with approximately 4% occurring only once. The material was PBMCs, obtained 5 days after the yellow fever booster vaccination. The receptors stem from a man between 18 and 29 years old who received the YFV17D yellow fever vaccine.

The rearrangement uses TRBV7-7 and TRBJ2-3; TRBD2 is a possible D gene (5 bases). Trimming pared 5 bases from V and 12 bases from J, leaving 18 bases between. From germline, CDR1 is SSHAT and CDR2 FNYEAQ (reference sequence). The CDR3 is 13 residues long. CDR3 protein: CASSPPGLPPQYF. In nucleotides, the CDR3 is TGTGCCAGCAGCCCCCCAGGACTGCCTCCTCAGTATTTT. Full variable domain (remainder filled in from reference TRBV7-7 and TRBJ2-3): GAGVSQSPRYKVTKRGQDVTLRCDPISSHATLYWYQQALGQGPEFLTYFNYEAQPDKSGLPSDRFSAERPEGSISTLTIQRTEQRDSAMYRCASSPPGLPPQYFGPGTRLTVL.

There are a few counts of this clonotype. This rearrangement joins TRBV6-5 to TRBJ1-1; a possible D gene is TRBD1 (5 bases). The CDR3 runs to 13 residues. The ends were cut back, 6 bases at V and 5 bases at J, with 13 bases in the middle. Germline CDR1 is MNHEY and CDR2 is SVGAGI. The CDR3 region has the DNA TGTGCCAGCAGCAGGGACCCCCGGACTGAAGCTTTCTTT. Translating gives CASSRDPRTEAFF.

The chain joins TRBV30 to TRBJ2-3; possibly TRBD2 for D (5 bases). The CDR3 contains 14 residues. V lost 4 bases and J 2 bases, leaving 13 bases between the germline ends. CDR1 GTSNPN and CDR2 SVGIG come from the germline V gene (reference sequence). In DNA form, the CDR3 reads TGTGCCTGGACTGCGGGCGTCACCACAGATACGCAGTATTTT. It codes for CAWTAGVTTDTQYF.

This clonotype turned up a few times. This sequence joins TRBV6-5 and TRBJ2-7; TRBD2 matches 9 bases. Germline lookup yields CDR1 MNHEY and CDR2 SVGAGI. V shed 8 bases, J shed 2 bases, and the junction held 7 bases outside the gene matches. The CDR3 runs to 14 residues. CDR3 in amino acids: CASGSSGVPYEQYV. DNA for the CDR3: TGTGCCAGCGGTTCTAGCGGGGTGCCCTACGAGCAGTACGTC.

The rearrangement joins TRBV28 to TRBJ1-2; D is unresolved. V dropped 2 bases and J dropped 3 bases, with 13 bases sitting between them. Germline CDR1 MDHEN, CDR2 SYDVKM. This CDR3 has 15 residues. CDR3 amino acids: CASSLGPEGHYGYTF. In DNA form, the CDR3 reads TGTGCCAGCAGTTTAGGCCCCGAGGGTCACTATGGCTACACCTTC.

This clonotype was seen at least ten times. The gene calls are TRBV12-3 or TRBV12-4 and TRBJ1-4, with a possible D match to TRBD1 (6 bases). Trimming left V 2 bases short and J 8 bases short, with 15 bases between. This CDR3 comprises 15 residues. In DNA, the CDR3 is TGTGCCAGCAGTTTAAACGGGGGCATGGGAGAAAAACTGTTTTTT. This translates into CASSLNGGMGEKLFF.

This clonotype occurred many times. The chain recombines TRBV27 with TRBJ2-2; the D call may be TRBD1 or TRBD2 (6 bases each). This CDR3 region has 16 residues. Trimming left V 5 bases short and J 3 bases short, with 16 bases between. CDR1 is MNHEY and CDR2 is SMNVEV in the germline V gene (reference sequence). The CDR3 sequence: CASSRGAGDYTGELFF. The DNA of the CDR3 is TGTGCCAGCAGTAGGGGGGCAGGGGACTACACCGGGGAGCTGTTTTTT.

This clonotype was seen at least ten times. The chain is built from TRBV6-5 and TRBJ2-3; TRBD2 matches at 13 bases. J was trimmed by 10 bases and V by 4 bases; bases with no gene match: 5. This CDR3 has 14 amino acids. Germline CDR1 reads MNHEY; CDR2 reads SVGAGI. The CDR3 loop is CASSSWTSGGPQYF. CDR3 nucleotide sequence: TGTGCCAGCAGTTCGTGGACTAGCGGGGGTCCGCAGTATTTT.

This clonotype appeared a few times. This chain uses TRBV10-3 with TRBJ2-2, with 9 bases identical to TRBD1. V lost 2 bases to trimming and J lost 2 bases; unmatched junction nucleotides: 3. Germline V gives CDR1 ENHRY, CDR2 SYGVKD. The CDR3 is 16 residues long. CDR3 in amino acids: CAISEPGQGNTGELFF. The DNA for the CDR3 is TGTGCCATCAGTGAGCCGGGACAGGGTAACACCGGGGAGCTGTTTTTT.

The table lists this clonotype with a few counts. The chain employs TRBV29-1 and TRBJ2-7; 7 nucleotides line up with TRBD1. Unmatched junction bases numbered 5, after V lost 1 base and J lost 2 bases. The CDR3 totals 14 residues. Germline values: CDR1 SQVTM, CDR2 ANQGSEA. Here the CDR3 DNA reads TGCAGCGTTGAAGGGACAGGCGAAACCTACGAGCAGTACTTC. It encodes CSVEGTGETYEQYF.

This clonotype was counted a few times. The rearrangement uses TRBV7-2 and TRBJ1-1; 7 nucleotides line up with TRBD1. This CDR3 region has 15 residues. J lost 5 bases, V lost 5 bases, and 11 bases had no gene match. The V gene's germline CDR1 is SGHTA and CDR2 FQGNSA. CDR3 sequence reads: CASSPPGGGGTEAFF. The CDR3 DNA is TGTGCCAGCAGCCCCCCAGGAGGGGGCGGGACTGAAGCTTTCTTT.

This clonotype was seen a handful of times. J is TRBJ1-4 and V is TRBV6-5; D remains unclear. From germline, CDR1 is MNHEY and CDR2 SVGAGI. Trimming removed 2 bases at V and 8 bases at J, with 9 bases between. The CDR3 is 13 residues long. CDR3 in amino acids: CASSYGEREKLFF. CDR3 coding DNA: TGTGCCAGCAGTTACGGTGAACGGGAAAAACTGTTTTTT.

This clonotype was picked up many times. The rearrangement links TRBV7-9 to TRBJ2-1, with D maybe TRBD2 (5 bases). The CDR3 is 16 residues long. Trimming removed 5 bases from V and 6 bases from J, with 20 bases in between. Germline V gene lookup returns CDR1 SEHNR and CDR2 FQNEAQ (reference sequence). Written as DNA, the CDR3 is TGTGCCAGCAGCCCCATCGGGGTCCTCCGGCCCAATGAGCAGTTCTTC. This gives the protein CASSPIGVLRPNEQFF.

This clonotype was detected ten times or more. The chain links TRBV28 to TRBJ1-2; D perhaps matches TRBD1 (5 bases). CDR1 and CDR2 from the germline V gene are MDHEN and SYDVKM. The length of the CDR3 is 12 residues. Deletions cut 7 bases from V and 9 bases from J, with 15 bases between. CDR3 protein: CASTDSGRSYTF. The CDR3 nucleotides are TGTGCCAGCACCGACAGCGGCAGGAGCTACACCTTC.

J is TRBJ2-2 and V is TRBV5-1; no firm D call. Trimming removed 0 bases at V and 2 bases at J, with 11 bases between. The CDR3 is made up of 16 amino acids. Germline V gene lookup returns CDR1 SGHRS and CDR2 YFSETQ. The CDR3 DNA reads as TGCGCCAGCAGCTTGGCGCTCCGGGCTAACACCGGGGAGCTGTTTTTT. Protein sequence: CASSLALRANTGELFF.

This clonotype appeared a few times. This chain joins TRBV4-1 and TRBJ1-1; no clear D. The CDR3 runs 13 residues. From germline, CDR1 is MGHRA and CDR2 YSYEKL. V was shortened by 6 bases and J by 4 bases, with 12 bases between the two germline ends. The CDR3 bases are TGCGCCAGCAGTCCAGTGAGAAGCACTGAAGCTTTCTTT. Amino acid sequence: CASSPVRSTEAFF.

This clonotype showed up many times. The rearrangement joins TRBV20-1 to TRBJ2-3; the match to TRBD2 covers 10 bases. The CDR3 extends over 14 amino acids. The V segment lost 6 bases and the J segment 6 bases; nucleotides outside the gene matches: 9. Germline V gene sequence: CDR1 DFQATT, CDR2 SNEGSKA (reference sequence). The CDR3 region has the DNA TGCAGTGCCCCGACTAGCGGGCCGGGGGATACGCAGTATTTT. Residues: CSAPTSGPGDTQYF.

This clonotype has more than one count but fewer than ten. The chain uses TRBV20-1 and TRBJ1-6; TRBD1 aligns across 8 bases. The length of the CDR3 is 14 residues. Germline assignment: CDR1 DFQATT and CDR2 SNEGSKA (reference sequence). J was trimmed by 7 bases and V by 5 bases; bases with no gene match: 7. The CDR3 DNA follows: TGCAGTGCTCGACAGGGGCCCAACAATTCACCCCTCCACTTT. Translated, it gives CSARQGPNNSPLHF.

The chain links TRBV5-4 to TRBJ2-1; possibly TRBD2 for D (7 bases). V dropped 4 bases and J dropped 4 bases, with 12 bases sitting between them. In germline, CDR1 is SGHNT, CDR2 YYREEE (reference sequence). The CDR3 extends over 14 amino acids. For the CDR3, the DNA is TGTGCCAGCAGCGGGGCGGGGGCTTACAATGAGCAGTTCTTC. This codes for CASSGAGAYNEQFF.

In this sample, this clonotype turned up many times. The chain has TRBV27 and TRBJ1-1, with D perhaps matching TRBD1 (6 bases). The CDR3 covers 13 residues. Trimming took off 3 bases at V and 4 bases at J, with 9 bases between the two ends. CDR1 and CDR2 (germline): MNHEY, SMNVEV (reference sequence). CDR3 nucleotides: TGTGCCAGCAGTTTCAAGGGGGGCACTGAAGCTTTCTTT. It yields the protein CASSFKGGTEAFF.

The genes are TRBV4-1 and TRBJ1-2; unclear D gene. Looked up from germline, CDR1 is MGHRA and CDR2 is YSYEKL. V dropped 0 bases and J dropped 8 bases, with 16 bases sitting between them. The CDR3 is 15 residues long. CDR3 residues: CASSQEGTGGSGYTF. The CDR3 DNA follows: TGCGCCAGCAGCCAAGAGGGAACTGGTGGCTCGGGCTACACCTTC.

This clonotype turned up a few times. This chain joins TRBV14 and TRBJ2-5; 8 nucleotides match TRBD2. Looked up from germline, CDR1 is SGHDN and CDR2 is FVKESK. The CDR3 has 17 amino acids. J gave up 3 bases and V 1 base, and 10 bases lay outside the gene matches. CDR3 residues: CASSQVSLAGIEETQYF. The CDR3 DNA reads TGTGCCAGCAGCCAAGTATCCCTAGCGGGTATCGAAGAGACCCAGTACTTC.